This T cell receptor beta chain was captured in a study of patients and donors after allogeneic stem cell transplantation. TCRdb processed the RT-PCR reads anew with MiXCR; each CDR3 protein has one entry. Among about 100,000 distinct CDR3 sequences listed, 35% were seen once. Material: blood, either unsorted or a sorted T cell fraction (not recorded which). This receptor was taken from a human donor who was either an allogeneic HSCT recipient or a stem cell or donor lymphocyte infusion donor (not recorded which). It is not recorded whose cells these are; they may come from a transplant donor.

DNA of the CDR3: TGTGCCAGCAGCTTACTGGGATCCTATGGCTACACCTTC. The encoded protein is CASSLLGSYGYTF. The V and J genes are TRBV7-9 and TRBJ1-2, with D hard to call. Trimming stripped 2 bases from V and 4 bases from J, with 8 bases between. Per germline, CDR1 SEHNR and CDR2 FQNEAQ (reference sequence). The CDR3 runs to 13 residues.